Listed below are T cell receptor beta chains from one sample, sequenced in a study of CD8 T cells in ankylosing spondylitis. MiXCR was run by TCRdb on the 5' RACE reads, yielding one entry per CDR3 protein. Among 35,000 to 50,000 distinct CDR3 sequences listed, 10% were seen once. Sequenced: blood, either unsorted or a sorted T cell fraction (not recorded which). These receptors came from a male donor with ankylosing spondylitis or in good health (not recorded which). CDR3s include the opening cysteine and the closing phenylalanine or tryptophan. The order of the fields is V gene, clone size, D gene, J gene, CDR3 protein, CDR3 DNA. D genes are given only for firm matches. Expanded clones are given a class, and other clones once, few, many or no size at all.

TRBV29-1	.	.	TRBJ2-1	CSVEGRGAGNEQFF	TGCAGCGTTGAAGGGAGGGGGGCTGGCAATGAGCAGTTCTTC
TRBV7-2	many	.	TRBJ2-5	CASSFPSQETQYF	TGTGCCAGCAGCTTTCCCTCCCAAGAGACCCAGTACTTC
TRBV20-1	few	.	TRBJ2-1	CCARDFLVISSYNEQFF	TGCTGTGCTAGAGATTTCCTAGTGATTAGCTCCTACAATGAGCAGTTCTTC
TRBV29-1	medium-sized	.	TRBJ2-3	CSVVRLEVDTQYF	TGCAGCGTTGTCCGGCTAGAGGTAGATACGCAGTATTTT
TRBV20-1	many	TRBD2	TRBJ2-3	CSAPGTSGRSSTDTQYF	TGCAGTGCCCCGGGGACTAGCGGGAGATCGAGCACAGATACGCAGTATTTT
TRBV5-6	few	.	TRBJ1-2	CASSEGGWGNYGYTF	TGTGCCAGCAGCGAGGGCGGATGGGGGAACTATGGCTACACCTTC
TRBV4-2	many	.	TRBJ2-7	CASSQDPDLPAQYF	TGTGCCAGCAGCCAAGATCCAGACCTCCCCGCGCAGTACTTC
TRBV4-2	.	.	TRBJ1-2	CAISPGLPWGDAGGYTF	TGTGCCATCAGCCCCGGGCTCCCATGGGGAGATGCGGGAGGCTACACCTTC
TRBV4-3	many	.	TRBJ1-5	CASSQDATVVQPQHF	TGCGCCAGCAGCCAAGATGCGACAGTAGTTCAGCCCCAGCATTTT
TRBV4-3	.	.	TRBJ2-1	CASSQDPTDYNEQFF	TGCGCCAGCAGCCAAGATCCGACAGATTACAATGAGCAGTTCTTC
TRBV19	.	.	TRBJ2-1	CASSIRGVQTWNEQFF	TGTGCCAGTAGTATCCGAGGGGTTCAGACGTGGAATGAGCAGTTCTTC
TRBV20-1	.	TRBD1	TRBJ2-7	CSARDEDRGFTGGQYF	TGCAGTGCTAGAGATGAAGACAGGGGATTTACTGGTGGGCAGTACTTC
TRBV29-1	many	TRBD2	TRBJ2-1	CSVEMLAGDSAFEQFF	TGCAGCGTTGAAATGCTAGCGGGAGATTCGGCCTTTGAGCAGTTCTTC
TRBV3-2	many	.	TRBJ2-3	CASSQVQPGTSGSWTDTQYF	TGTGCCAGCAGCCAAGTCCAACCTGGGACTAGCGGGAGTTGGACAGATACGCAGTATTTT
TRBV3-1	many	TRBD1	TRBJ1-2	CASSQWDRGGYTF	TGTGCCAGCAGCCAGTGGGACAGGGGTGGCTACACCTTC
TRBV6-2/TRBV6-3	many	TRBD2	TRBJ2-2	CASSPTSGRATGELFF	TGTGCCAGCAGCCCCACTAGCGGGAGGGCCACCGGGGAGCTGTTTTTT
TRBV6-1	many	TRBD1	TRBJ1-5	CASSLTGQNQPQHF	TGTGCCAGCAGCCTAACGGGACAGAATCAGCCCCAGCATTTT
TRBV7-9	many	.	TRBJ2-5	CASSSTGSQETQYF	TGTGCCAGCAGCTCAACAGGGTCTCAAGAGACCCAGTACTTC
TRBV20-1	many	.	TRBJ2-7	CSASPGSHEQYF	TGCAGTGCTAGCCCGGGTTCCCACGAGCAGTACTTC
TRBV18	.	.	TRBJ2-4	CASSPLAGVRVKNIQYF	TGTGCCAGCTCACCACTCGCAGGGGTTAGAGTCAAAAACATTCAGTACTTC
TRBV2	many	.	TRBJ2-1	CASSWTRGGFF	TGTGCCAGCAGTTGGACCCGAGGGGGGTTCTTC
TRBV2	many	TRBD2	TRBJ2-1	CASRRTSGSTDEQFF	TGTGCCAGCAGGCGGACTAGCGGGAGTACGGATGAGCAGTTCTTC
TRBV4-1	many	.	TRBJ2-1	CASSQARVPGENEQFF	TGCGCCAGCAGCCAAGCTAGGGTCCCGGGGGAGAATGAGCAGTTCTTC
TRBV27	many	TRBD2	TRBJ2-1	CASSSAGLAGGGAYNEQFF	TGTGCCAGCAGTTCGGCAGGACTAGCGGGAGGAGGGGCCTACAATGAGCAGTTCTTC
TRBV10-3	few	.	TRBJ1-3	CAISESLGTGNTIYF	TGTGCCATCAGTGAGTCGTTGGGGACTGGAAACACCATATATTTT
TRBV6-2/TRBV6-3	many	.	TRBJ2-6	CASIPGFGANVLTF	TGTGCCAGCATCCCTGGTTTCGGGGCAAACGTCCTGACTTTC
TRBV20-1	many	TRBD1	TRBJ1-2	CSAREAGGDGYTF	TGCAGTGCTAGAGAAGCAGGGGGCGACGGCTACACCTTC
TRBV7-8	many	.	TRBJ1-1	CASSLVAGPSNTEAFF	TGTGCCAGCAGCTTAGTGGCGGGTCCATCGAACACTGAAGCTTTCTTT
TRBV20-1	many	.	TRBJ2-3	CSARDRVSGPADTQYF	TGCAGTGCTAGAGATCGGGTCTCGGGCCCTGCAGATACGCAGTATTTT
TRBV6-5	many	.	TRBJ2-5	CASSYDGDYQETQYF	TGTGCCAGCAGTTACGACGGGGACTACCAAGAGACCCAGTACTTC
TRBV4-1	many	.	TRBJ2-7	CASSQAPPSSYEQYF	TGCGCCAGCAGCCAAGCGCCCCCCAGCTCCTACGAGCAGTACTTC
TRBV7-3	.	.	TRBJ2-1	CASSIGSASYNEQFF	TGTGCCAGCAGCATTGGCAGCGCCTCCTACAATGAGCAGTTCTTC
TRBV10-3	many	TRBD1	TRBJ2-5	CAISGQGGLETQYF	TGTGCCATCAGCGGACAGGGGGGATTAGAGACCCAGTACTTC
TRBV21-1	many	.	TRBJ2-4	CASSRFTNIIAKNIQYF	TGTGCCAGCAGCAGGTTTACAAATATAATAGCCAAAAACATTCAGTACTTC
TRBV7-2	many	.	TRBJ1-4	CASSPRDGLATNEKLFF	TGTGCCAGCAGCCCACGTGATGGACTAGCAACTAATGAAAAACTGTTTTTT
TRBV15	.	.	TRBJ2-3	CATSRPGAVTDTQYF	TGTGCCACCAGCAGACCCGGGGCGGTCACAGATACGCAGTATTTT
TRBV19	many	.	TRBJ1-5	CASSGPNQPQHF	TGTGCCAGTAGTGGGCCCAATCAGCCCCAGCATTTT
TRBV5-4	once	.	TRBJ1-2	CASSPEGLGFGYTF	TGTGCCAGCAGCCCCGAGGGGCTGGGATTTGGCTACACCTTC
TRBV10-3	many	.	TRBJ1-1	CAIQGRGDTEAFF	TGTGCCATCCAGGGGCGGGGCGACACTGAAGCTTTCTTT
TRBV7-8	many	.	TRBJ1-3	CASSLEGGTGNTIYF	TGTGCCAGCAGCTTAGAGGGGGGAACTGGAAACACCATATATTTT
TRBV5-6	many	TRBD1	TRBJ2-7	CASSSDRGSSYEQYF	TGTGCCAGCAGCTCGGACAGGGGCAGCTCCTACGAGCAGTACTTC
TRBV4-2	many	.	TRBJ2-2	CASRGGGPNTGELFF	TGTGCCAGCAGAGGGGGGGGCCCGAACACCGGGGAGCTGTTTTTT
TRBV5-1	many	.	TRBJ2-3	CASSRRLSEITDTQYF	TGCGCCAGCAGCCGCCGGCTGTCGGAGATCACAGATACGCAGTATTTT
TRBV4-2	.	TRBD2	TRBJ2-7	CASSQELGGRSGEQYF	TGTGCCAGCAGCCAAGAATTAGGCGGGAGGTCGGGGGAGCAGTACTTC
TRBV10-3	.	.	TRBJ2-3	CAISAQLGSTDTQYF	TGTGCCATCAGTGCCCAACTAGGAAGCACAGATACGCAGTATTTT
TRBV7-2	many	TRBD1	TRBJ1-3	CASSFTGGTGNTIYF	TGTGCCAGCAGCTTTACAGGGGGTACTGGAAACACCATATATTTT
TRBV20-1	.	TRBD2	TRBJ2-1	CSASLRLAGVGEQFF	TGCAGTGCTAGCCTAAGACTAGCGGGAGTTGGTGAGCAGTTCTTC
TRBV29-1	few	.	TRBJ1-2	CSVAGARGYTF	TGCAGCGTTGCGGGGGCTAGAGGCTACACCTTC
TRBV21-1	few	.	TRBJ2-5	CASSIHLQGFTNETQYF	TGTGCCAGCAGCATTCACCTCCAGGGGTTCACCAACGAGACCCAGTACTTC